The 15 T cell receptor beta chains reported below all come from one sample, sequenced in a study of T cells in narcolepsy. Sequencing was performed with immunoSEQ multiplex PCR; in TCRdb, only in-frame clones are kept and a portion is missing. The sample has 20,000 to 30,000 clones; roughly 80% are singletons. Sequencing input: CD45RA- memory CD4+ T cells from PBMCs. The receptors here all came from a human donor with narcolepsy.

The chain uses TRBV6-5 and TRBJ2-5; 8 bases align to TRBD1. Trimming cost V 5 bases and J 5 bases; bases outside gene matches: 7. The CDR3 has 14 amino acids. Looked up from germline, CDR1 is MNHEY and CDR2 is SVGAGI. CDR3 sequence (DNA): TGTGCCAGCAGTAACGGACAGGGCGAGGAGACCCAGTACTTC. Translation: CASSNGQGEETQYF.

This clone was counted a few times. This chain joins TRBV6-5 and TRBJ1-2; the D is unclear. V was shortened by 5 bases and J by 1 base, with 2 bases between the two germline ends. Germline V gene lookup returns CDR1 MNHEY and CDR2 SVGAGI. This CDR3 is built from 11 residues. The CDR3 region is CASSDNYGYTF. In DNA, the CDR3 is TGTGCCAGCAGTGATAACTATGGCTACACCTTC.

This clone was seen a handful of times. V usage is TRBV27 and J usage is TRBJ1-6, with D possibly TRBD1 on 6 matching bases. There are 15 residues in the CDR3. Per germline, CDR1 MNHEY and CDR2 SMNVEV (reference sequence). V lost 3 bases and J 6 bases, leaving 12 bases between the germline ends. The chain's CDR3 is CASSFFQGSNSPLHF. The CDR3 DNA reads TGTGCCAGCAGTTTCTTTCAGGGGTCTAATTCACCCCTCCACTTT.

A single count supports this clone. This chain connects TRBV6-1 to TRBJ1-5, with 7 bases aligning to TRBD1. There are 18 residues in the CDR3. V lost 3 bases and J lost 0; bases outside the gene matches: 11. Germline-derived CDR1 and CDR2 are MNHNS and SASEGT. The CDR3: CASSEAGGFGGSNQPQHF. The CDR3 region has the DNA TGTGCCAGCAGTGAGGCAGGGGGGTTTGGTGGTAGCAATCAGCCCCAGCATTTT.

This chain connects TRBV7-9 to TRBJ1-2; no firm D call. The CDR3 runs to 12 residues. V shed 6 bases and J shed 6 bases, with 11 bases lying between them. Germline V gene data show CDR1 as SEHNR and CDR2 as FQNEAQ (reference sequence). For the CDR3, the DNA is TGTGCCAGCAGTCGTATTTTGGATGGCTACACCTTC. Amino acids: CASSRILDGYTF.

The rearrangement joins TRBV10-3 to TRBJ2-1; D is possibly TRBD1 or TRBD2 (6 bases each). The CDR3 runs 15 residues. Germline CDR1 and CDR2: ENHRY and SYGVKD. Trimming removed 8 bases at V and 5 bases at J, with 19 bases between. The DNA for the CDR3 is TGTGCCATCGGGGGCTTTGCGGGGACTGACAATGAGCAGTTCTTC. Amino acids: CAIGGFAGTDNEQFF.

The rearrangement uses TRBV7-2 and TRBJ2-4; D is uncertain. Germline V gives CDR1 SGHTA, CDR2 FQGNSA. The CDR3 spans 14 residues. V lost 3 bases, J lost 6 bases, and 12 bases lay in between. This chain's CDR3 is CASSFDRAGNIQYF. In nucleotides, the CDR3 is TGTGCCAGCAGCTTTGACCGCGCCGGAAACATTCAGTACTTC. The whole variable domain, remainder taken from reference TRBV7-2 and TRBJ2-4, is GAGVSQSPSNKVTEKGKDVELRCDPISGHTALYWYRQSLGQGLEFLIYFQGNSAPDKSGLPSDRFSAERTGGSVSTLTIQRTQQEDSAVYLCASSFDRAGNIQYFGAGTRLSVL.

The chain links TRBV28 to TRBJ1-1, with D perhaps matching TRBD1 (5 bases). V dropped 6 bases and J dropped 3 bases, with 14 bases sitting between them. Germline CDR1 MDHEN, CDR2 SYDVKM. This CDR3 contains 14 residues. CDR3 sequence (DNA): TGTGCCAGCAGACTGGGGGGATGGTACACTGAAGCTTTCTTT. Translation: CASRLGGWYTEAFF. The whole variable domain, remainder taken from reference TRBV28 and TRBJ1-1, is DVKVTQSSRYLVKRTGEKVFLECVQDMDHENMFWYRQDPGLGLRLIYFSYDVKMKEKGDIPEGYSVSREKKERFSLILESASTNQTSMYLCASRLGGWYTEAFFGQGTRLTVV.

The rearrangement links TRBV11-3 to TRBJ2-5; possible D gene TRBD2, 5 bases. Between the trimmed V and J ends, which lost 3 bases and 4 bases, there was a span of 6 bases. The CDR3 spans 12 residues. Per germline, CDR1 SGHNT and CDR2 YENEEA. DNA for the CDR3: TGTGCCAGCAGCTTGGACTCAGAGACCCAGTACTTC. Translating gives CASSLDSETQYF.

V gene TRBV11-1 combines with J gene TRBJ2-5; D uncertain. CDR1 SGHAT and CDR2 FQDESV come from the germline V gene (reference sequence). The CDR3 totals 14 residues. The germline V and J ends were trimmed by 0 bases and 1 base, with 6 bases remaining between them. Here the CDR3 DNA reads TGTGCCAGCAGCTTAGCGCAGTTCCAAGAGACCCAGTACTTC. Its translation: CASSLAQFQETQYF.

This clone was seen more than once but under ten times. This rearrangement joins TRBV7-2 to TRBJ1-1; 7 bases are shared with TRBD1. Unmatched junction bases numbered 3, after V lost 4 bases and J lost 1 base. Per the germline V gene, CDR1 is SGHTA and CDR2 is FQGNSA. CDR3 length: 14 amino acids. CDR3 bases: TGTGCCAGCAGCTCGAACAGGGGGAACACTGAAGCTTTCTTT. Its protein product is CASSSNRGNTEAFF.

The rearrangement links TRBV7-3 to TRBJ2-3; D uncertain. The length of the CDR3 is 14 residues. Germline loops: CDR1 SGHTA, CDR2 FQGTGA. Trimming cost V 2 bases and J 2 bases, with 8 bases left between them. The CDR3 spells CASSLGRSTDTQYF. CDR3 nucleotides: TGTGCCAGCAGCTTAGGTCGGTCCACAGATACGCAGTATTTT.

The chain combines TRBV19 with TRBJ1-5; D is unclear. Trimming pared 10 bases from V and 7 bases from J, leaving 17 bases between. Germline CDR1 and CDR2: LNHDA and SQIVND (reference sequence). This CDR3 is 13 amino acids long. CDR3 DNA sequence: TGTGCCACCGTGGGCCTGTTGGGCCAGCCCCAGCATTTT. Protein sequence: CATVGLLGQPQHF.

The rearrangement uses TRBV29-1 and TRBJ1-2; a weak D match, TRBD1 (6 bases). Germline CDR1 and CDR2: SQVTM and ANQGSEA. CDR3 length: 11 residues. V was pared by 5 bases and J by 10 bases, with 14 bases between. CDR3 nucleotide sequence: TGCAGCGTTTATACAGGGATACACTACACCTTC. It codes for CSVYTGIHYTF.

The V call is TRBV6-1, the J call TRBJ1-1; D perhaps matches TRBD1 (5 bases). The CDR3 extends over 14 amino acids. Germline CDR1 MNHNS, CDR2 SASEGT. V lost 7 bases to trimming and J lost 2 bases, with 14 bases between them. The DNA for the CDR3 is TGTGCCAGCACTAGGGACCCTCTCAACACTGAAGCTTTCTTT. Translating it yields CASTRDPLNTEAFF.